This T cell receptor beta chain was documented in a study of human T cells and chemical hapten exposure. Time point meaning: pre-sensitization, week 0. Documented treatment: therapeutic diphenylcyclopropenone sensitization with weekly scalp DPC. CDR3 length: 17 amino acids. Trimming removed 6 bases from V and 0 bases from J, with 15 bases in between. Germline-derived CDR1 and CDR2 are SGHAT and FQNNGV. This clonotype was observed at least ten times. TCRdb fed the RACE reads into MiXCR, producing one record per CDR3 protein. The table shows around 60,000 distinct CDR3 sequences, with around 7% occurring only once.

J is TRBJ2-6 and V is TRBV11-2; D possibly matches TRBD1 or TRBD2 (5 bases each). Sequenced here: whole blood, sampled in connection with sensitization to the hapten diphenylcyclopropenone (DPC). The origin of this receptor is a woman aged 25 to 39 with alopecia areata. Some clones in this sample may be carry-over from other donors' samples. This CDR3 reads CASRWGRPHSGANVLTF. For the CDR3, the DNA is TGTGCCAGCAGATGGGGACGCCCCCACTCTGGGGCCAACGTCCTGACTTTC. The whole variable domain, remainder taken from reference TRBV11-2 and TRBJ2-6, is EAGVAQSPRYKIIEKRQSVAFWCNPISGHATLYWYQQILGQGPKLLIQFQNNGVVDDSQLPKDRFSAERLKGVDSTLKIQPAKLEDSAVYLCASRWGRPHSGANVLTFGAGSRLTVL.